The text below deals with one TCR beta chain. Its specificity is not known. Primers included in the PCR were 60 Vbeta and 13 Jbeta primers. Clones were read by immunoSEQ multiplex PCR, and TCRdb kept only the in-frame ones, dropping some. This table holds around 110,000 clones, approximately 80% found once. This sample is drawn from a study of cytomegalovirus exposure and HLA in healthy donors. Turning to the study itself: Earlier findings included more than 95 million unique TCR beta sequences obtained from about 179 million T cells. The Caucasian-associated ancestry cluster held around four fifths of 398 genotyped donors. Study-level results: Most subjects' HLA-A and HLA-B alleles were reportedly predicted from TCR beta sequences. Later analysis suggested most CMV-associated TCR beta chains were HLA-restricted.

This CDR3 has 14 residues. Germline assignment: CDR1 GTSNPN and CDR2 SVGIG (reference sequence). Trimming removed 3 bases at V and 0 bases at J, with 11 bases between. The specimen sequenced was PBMCs. This TCR was sampled from a woman between 18 and 29 years old in good health and CMV-seropositive. The chain is built from TRBV30 and TRBJ2-5, with a weak D call TRBD1 (6 bases). In nucleotides, the CDR3 is TGTGCCTGGAGCTCAGACAGGAACCAAGAGACCCAGTACTTC. Translating it yields CAWSSDRNQETQYF.